This TCR beta chain was sequenced during a study of T cells after yellow fever vaccination. This CDR3 has 15 residues. Germline values: CDR1 SGHVS, CDR2 FQNEAQ. Trimming stripped 0 bases from V and 2 bases from J, with 11 bases between. TCRdb reprocessed the 5' RACE reads via MiXCR and lists one record per CDR3 protein. The sample holds some 390,000 distinct CDR3 sequences, roughly 6.1% seen once. The specimen comprised PBMCs, sampled 5 days after the yellow fever booster vaccination. V is TRBV7-8 and J is TRBJ2-7, with D unclear. This TCR derives from a young man who received the YFV17D yellow fever vaccine. The CDR3 DNA is TGTGCCAGCAGCTTAGCCGGAGTCGGTCCCTACGAGCAGTACTTC. Translated, it gives CASSLAGVGPYEQYF. The entire variable domain, with the rest obtained from reference TRBV7-8 and TRBJ2-7, is as follows: GAGVSQSPRYKVAKRGQDVALRCDPISGHVSLFWYQQALGQGPEFLTYFQNEAQLDKSGLPSDRFFAERPEGSVSTLKIQRTQQEDSAVYLCASSLAGVGPYEQYFGPGTRLTVT.